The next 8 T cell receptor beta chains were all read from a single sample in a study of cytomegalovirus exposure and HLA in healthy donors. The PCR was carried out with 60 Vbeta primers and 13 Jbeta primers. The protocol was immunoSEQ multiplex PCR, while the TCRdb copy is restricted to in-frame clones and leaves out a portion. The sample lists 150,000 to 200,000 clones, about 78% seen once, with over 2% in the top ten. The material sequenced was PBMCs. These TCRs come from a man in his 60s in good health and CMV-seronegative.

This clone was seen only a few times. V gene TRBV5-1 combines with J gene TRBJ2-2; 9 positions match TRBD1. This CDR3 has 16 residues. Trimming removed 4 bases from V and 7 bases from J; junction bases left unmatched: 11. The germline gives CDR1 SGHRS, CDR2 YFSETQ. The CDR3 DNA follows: TGCGCCAGCAGCCAAAACCGGGACAGGGCTGTCGGGGAGCTGTTTTTT. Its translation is CASSQNRDRAVGELFF.

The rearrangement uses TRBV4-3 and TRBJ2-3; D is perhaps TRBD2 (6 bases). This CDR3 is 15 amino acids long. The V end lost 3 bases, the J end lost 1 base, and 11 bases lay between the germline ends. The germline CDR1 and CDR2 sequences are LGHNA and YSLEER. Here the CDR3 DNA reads TGCGCCAGCAGCCACCTACCGGGGGGCACAGATACGCAGTATTTT. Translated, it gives CASSHLPGGTDTQYF.

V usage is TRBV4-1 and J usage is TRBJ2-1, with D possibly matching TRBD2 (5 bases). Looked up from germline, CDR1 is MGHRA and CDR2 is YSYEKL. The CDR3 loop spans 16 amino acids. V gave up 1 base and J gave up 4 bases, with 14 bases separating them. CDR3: CASSQVSGVGYNEQFF. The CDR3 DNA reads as TGCGCCAGCAGCCAAGTATCCGGGGTTGGGTACAATGAGCAGTTCTTC.

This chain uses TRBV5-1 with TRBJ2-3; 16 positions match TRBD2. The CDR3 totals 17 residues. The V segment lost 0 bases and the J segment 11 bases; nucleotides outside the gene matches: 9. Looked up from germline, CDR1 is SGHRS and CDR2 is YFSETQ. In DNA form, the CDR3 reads TGCGCCAGCAGCTTGGAGGGACTAGCGGGGGGGCAGCGGGGGCAGTATTTT. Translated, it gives CASSLEGLAGGQRGQYF.

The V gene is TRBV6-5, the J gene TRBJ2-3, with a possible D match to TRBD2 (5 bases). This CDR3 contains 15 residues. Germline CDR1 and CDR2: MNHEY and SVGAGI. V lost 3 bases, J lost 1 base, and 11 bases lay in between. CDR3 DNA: TGTGCCAGCAGTTATCGGGGTGGCGGCACAGATACGCAGTATTTT. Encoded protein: CASSYRGGGTDTQYF.

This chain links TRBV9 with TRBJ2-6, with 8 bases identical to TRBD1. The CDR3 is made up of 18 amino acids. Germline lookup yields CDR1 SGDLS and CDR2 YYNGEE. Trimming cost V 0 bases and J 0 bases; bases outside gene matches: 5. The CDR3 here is CASSVGAGGPSGANVLTF. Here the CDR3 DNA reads TGTGCCAGCAGCGTAGGGGCAGGGGGCCCCTCTGGGGCCAACGTCCTGACTTTC.

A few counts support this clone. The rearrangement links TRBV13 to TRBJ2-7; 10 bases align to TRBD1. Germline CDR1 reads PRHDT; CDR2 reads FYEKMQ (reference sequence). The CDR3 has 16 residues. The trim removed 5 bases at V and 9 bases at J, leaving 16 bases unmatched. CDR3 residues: CASSLPGGQGVTRQYF. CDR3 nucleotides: TGTGCCAGCAGCCTTCCGGGCGGACAGGGGGTTACGCGGCAGTACTTC.

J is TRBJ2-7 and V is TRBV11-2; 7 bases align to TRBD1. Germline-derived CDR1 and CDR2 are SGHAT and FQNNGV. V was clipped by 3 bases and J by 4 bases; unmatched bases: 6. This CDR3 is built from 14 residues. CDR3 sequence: CASSFRQGEYEQYF. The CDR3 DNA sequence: TGTGCCAGCAGCTTCCGACAGGGCGAGTACGAGCAGTACTTC.